This T cell receptor (beta chain) derives from a study of early T cells in non-severe SARS-CoV-2 infection. One entry per CDR3 protein results from TCRdb running MiXCR on the 5' RACE reads. The data hold about 60,000 distinct CDR3 sequences, with approximately 11% observed a single time. Trimming cost V 3 bases and J 5 bases, with 13 bases left between them. The CDR3 is 14 amino acids. This receptor was taken from an adult who was a healthcare worker with PCR-confirmed SARS-CoV-2 infection or an uninfected control (not recorded which). Here the sequenced sample was whole blood, taken at baseline. The chain employs TRBV12-3 or TRBV12-4 and TRBJ1-2, with D perhaps TRBD1 (6 bases). The CDR3 reads CASSFQGGLYGYTF. For the CDR3, the DNA is TGTGCCAGCAGTTTCCAAGGGGGGCTTTATGGCTACACCTTC.